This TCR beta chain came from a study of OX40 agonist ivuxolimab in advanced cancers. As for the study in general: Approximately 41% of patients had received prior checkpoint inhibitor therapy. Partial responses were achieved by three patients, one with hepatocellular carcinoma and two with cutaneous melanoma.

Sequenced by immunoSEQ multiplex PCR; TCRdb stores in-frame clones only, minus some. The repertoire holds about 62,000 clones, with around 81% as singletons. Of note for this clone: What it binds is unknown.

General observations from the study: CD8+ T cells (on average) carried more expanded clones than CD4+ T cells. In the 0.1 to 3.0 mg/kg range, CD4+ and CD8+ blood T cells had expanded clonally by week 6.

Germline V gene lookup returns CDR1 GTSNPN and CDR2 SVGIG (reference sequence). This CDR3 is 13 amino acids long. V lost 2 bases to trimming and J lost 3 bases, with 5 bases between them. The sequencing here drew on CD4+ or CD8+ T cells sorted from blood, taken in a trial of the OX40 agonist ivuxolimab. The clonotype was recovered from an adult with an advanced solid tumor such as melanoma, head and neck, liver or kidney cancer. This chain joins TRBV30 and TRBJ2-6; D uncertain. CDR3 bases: TGTGCCTGGAGTATGGGTGGGGCCAACGTCCTGACTTTC. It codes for CAWSMGGANVLTF.